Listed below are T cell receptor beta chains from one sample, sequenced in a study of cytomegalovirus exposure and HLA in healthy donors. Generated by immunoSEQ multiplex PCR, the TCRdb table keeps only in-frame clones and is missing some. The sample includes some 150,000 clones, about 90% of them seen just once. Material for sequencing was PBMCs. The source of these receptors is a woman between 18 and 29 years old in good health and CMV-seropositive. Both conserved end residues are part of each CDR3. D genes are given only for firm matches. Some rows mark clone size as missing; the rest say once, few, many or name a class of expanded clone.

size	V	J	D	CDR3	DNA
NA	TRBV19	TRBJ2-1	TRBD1	CASTGQPSYNEQFF	TGTGCCAGCACGGGACAGCCCTCCTACAATGAGCAGTTCTTC
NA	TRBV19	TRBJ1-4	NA	CASSISREGSTNEKLFF	TGTGCCAGTAGTATCTCACGGGAGGGCTCAACTAATGAAAAACTGTTTTTT
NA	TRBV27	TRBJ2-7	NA	CASVRQGSGEQYF	TGTGCCAGCGTGAGGCAGGGGTCAGGGGAGCAGTACTTC
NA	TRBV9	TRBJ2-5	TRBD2	CASSAHSGRAQYQETQYF	TGTGCCAGCAGCGCTCATAGCGGGAGGGCCCAGTACCAAGAGACCCAGTACTTC
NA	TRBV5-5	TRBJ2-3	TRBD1	CASSLDRGRDTQYF	TGTGCCAGCAGCTTGGACAGGGGCAGAGATACGCAGTATTTT
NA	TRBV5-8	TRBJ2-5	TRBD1	CASSLQGAETQYF	TGTGCCAGCAGCCTACAGGGGGCTGAGACCCAGTACTTC
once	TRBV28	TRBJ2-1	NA	CASSQGRGYNEQFF	TGTGCCAGCAGTCAGGGTAGGGGCTACAATGAGCAGTTCTTC
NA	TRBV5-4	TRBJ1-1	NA	CASSFVGHMNTEAFF	TGTGCCAGCAGCTTCGTCGGACACATGAACACTGAAGCTTTCTTT
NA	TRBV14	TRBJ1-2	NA	CASSQEGRSYGYTF	TGTGCCAGCAGCCAAGAGGGCAGATCCTATGGCTACACCTTC
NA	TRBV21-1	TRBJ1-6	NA	CASSKGLLRDTYNSPLHF	TGTGCCAGCAGCAAAGGCCTCCTTCGGGACACCTATAATTCACCCCTCCACTTT
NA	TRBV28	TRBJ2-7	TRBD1	CASSLPGTGGDEQYF	TGTGCCAGCAGTTTACCCGGGACAGGGGGCGACGAGCAGTACTTC
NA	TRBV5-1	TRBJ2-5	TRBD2	CASSLAGRRGGQETQYF	TGCGCCAGCAGCTTGGCTGGTAGGCGGGGGGGACAAGAGACCCAGTACTTC
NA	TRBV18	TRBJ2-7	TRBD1	CASSPAGQASYEQYF	TGTGCCAGCTCACCCGCGGGACAGGCCTCCTACGAGCAGTACTTC
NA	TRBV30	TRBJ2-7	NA	CAWSNIYEQYF	TGTGCCTGGAGTAATATCTACGAGCAGTACTTC
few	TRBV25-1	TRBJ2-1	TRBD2	CASKLAAYNEQFF	TGTGCCAGCAAGCTAGCGGCGTACAATGAGCAGTTCTTC
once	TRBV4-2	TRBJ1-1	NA	CASSPTHSSSGTEAFF	TGTGCCAGCAGCCCTACGCACAGCTCGAGTGGGACTGAAGCTTTCTTT
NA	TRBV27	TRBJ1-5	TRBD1	CASMTGFNQPQHF	TGTGCCAGCATGACAGGGTTCAATCAGCCCCAGCATTTT
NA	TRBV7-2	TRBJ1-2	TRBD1	CASSDDRGYGYTF	TGTGCCAGCAGCGACGACAGGGGCTATGGCTACACCTTC
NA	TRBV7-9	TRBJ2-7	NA	CASSSRGEQGSYEQYF	TGTGCCAGCAGCTCCCGGGGGGAACAGGGCTCCTACGAGCAGTACTTC
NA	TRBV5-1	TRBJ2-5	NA	CASSRTGREETQYF	TGCGCCAGCAGCAGGACCGGGAGAGAAGAGACCCAGTACTTC
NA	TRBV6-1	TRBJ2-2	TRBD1	CASSSNRGNTGELFF	TGTGCCAGCAGTTCTAACAGGGGAAATACCGGGGAGCTGTTTTTT
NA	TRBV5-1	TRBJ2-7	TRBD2	CASSPDHPGLAGFGNPYEQYF	TGCGCCAGCAGCCCGGATCACCCGGGACTAGCGGGGTTCGGTAATCCCTACGAGCAGTACTTC
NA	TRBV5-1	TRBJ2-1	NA	CASSLARTVNEQFF	TGCGCCAGCAGCTTGGCCAGGACTGTCAATGAGCAGTTCTTC
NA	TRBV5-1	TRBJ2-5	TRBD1	CASSLRAGGEETQYF	TGCGCCAGCAGCTTGAGGGCAGGGGGCGAAGAGACCCAGTACTTC
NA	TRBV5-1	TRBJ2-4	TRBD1	CASSIWTGAKNIQYF	TGCGCCAGCAGCATTTGGACAGGAGCCAAAAACATTCAGTACTTC
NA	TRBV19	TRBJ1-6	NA	CASNRARGAYNSPLHF	TGTGCCAGTAACAGGGCTAGAGGCGCCTATAATTCACCCCTCCACTTT
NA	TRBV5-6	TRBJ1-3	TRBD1	CASSLGGTVSLLSGNTIYF	TGTGCCAGCAGCTTGGGCGGGACAGTATCTCTTCTCTCTGGAAACACCATATATTTT
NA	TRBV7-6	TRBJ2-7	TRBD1	CASSSLTGGAKEQYF	TGTGCCAGCAGCTCACTGACAGGGGGCGCGAAGGAGCAGTACTTC
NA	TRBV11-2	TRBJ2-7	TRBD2	CASSLVGTTYEQYF	TGTGCCAGCAGCTTAGTAGGGACTACGTACGAGCAGTACTTC
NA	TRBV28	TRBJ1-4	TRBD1	CASSYRDSGEKLFF	TGTGCCAGCAGCTATCGGGACAGCGGCGAAAAACTGTTTTTT
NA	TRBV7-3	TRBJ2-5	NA	CASSPHSGFKTQYF	TGTGCCAGCAGCCCCCATTCGGGTTTTAAGACCCAGTACTTC
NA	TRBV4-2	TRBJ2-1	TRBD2	CASSQDLIRDYRSDEQFF	TGTGCCAGCAGCCAAGATTTAATCCGGGACTACCGGAGCGATGAGCAGTTCTTC
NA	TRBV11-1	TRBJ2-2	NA	CASSLSVAGELFF	TGTGCCAGCAGCTTGTCGGTGGCCGGGGAGCTGTTTTTT
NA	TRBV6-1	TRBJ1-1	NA	CASIARLEGTEAFF	TGTGCCAGCATAGCACGGCTAGAGGGAACTGAAGCTTTCTTT
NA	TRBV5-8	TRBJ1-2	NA	CASSLGGRGSYGYTF	TGTGCCAGCAGCTTGGGGGGCAGGGGTAGCTATGGCTACACCTTC
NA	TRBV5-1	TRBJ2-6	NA	CASGRDRPGANVLTF	TGCGCCAGCGGGAGGGACAGGCCTGGGGCCAACGTCCTGACTTTC
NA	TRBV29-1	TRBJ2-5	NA	CSVYPSGGGSWGSETQYF	TGCAGCGTTTACCCTTCGGGCGGAGGGTCGTGGGGATCAGAGACCCAGTACTTC
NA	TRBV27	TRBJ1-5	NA	CASSFVQSGGPQHF	TGTGCCAGCAGTTTTGTACAGTCCGGGGGGCCCCAGCATTTT